This TCR beta chain was recorded in a study of T cells in Graves' hyperthyroidism and ophthalmopathy. General study points: The blood repertoire included most of the expanded thyroid clonotypes above 0.001.

RNA transcripts served as the template for amplifying TCR beta CDR3 regions. HTBI primers were employed in a first-round RT-PCR of the TCR CDR3. MiXCR, run by TCRdb on the multiplex PCR reads, gives a single entry per CDR3 protein. The sample shows 400,000 to 500,000 distinct CDR3 sequences, about 15% of them seen only once. Across 18 months, stable Graves' hyperthyroidism was marked by no progression to ophthalmopathy. Based on clinical symptoms, serum thyroxine and TRAb, thyroid ultrasound and orbital computed tomography, diagnoses were reached. PBMCs were obtained from approximately 10 ml fresh peripheral blood. This clonotype has at least ten counts. The antigen remains undetermined. Between the trimmed V and J ends, which lost 5 bases and 7 bases, there was a span of 14 bases. CDR3 length: 13 residues. The germline V gene has CDR1 MNHNS and CDR2 SASEGT.

The chain employs TRBV6-1 and TRBJ1-1, with D maybe TRBD1 (6 bases). The sequence derives from a woman aged 18-35 years with Graves' hyperthyroidism. The sequenced sample was blood. In DNA form, the CDR3 reads TGTGCCAGCAGTAGAGCGCAGGGGTATGAAGCTTTCTTT. It codes for CASSRAQGYEAFF.